The clone carrying this T cell receptor beta chain was detected many times. During its preparation, the TCRbeta library received unique molecular identifiers. Each CDR3 protein gets one entry after TCRdb re-called the PCR reads with MiXCR. The data contain about 980,000 distinct CDR3 sequences, roughly 31% of them singletons. This sample was taken from a study of T-cell reconstitution after alpha-beta-depleted transplantation in children. The CDR3 totals 15 residues. CDR1 LGHDT and CDR2 YNNKEL come from the germline V gene (reference sequence). Trimming took 5 bases from V and 1 from J, leaving 12 bases between them.

This chain links TRBV3-1 with TRBJ2-4, with unresolved D. The clonotype comes from a boy in the first two years of life who had a stem cell transplant for SCID, so the T cells may come from the graft donor. The sequencing used PBMCs, mostly from graft donor cells, collected 360 days after TCRalphabeta/CD19-depleted stem cell transplant. Here the CDR3 reads CASSKSVSAKNIQYF. The DNA for the CDR3 is TGTGCCAGCAGCAAAAGCGTTAGCGCCAAAAACATTCAGTACTTC. The full variable domain, completed using reference TRBV3-1 and TRBJ2-4, is DTAVSQTPKYLVTQMGNDKSIKCEQNLGHDTMYWYKQDSKKFLKIMFSYNNKELIINETVPNRFSPKSPDKAHLNLHINSLELGDSAVYFCASSKSVSAKNIQYFGAGTRLSVL.